This T cell receptor (beta chain) was retrieved from a study of blood T cell repertoires in COVID-19. Turning to the study itself: Some COVID-19 samples were acute and others convalescent; all came from the United States, Italy and Spain. PBMCs, B-cell-depleted T cells, or T cells provided the cDNA or gDNA that made up the material.

The CDR3 sequence is 12 residues long. V lost 5 bases and J 3 bases, leaving 6 bases between the germline ends. Authors' processing steps: Amplification from reference gene primers served as the basis for estimated nucleated cell counts. Profiling relied on immunoSEQ multiplex PCR, and the TCRdb table lists in-frame clones only, not all of them. V, J and clone size were drawn from that table, and D and trimming were deduced from the DNA. The repertoire includes fewer than 45,000 clones, around four fifths of them detected once, and around an eighth sits in the top ten. This chain connects TRBV12-3 or TRBV12-4 to TRBJ2-3; the D gene is possibly TRBD1 (6 bases). Sequenced input: peripheral blood. This TCR was recovered from a human donor in a cohort sampled during active COVID-19. Written as DNA, the CDR3 is TGTGCCAGCAGTCAGGGGACAGATACGCAGTATTTT. This translates into CASSQGTDTQYF.